The 19 T cell receptor beta chains given below trace back to one sample, sequenced in a study of OX40 agonist ivuxolimab in advanced cancers. Sequenced by immunoSEQ multiplex PCR; TCRdb stores in-frame clones only, minus some. The sample carries 70,000 to 95,000 clones, roughly 90% recorded once. Here the sequenced sample was CD4+ or CD8+ T cells sorted from blood, taken in a trial of the OX40 agonist ivuxolimab. The receptors here all came from an adult with an advanced solid tumor such as melanoma, head and neck, liver or kidney cancer.

Only one count was recorded for this clone. The CDR3 is CSVEDSGYTF. For the CDR3, the DNA is TGCAGCGTTGAAGATAGTGGCTACACCTTC. The chain carries TRBV29-1 and TRBJ1-2; the D is unclear. V lost 0 bases and J lost 7, with 3 bases in between. CDR3 length: 10 residues. From germline, CDR1 is SQVTM and CDR2 ANQGSEA.

The chain recombines TRBV5-8 with TRBJ2-3, with 7 bases lining up with TRBD2. This CDR3 region has 14 residues. J gave up 0 bases and V 6 bases, and 4 bases lay outside the gene matches. In germline, CDR1 is SGHTS, CDR2 YDEGEE. CDR3 DNA sequence: TGTGCCAGCATGTTGCGGGGGAGCACAGATACGCAGTATTTT. It translates to CASMLRGSTDTQYF. The whole variable domain, remainder taken from reference TRBV5-8 and TRBJ2-3, is EAGVTQSPTHLIKTRGQQATLRCSPISGHTSVYWYQQALGLGLQFLLWYDEGEERNRGNFPPRFSGRQFPNYSSELNVNALELEDSALYLCASMLRGSTDTQYFGPGTRLTVL.

The V gene is TRBV11-2, the J gene TRBJ2-2; the D is unclear. Germline V gene sequence: CDR1 SGHAT, CDR2 FQNNGV. Trimming pared 5 bases from V and 8 bases from J, leaving 9 bases between. The CDR3 has 12 residues. Written as DNA, the CDR3 is TGTGCCAGCAGCGGCTATTATGGGGAGCTGTTTTTT. It encodes CASSGYYGELFF.

The chain employs TRBV19 and TRBJ2-2, with D perhaps TRBD2 (6 bases). V lost 4 bases and J lost 0, with 12 bases in between. CDR1 and CDR2 (germline): LNHDA, SQIVND (reference sequence). The CDR3 covers 16 residues. The CDR3 DNA follows: TGTGCCAGTAGTAAGGTCCGGGGGTCGAACACCGGGGAGCTGTTTTTT. Translation: CASSKVRGSNTGELFF.

The chain combines TRBV11-3 with TRBJ2-7, with 13 bases fitting TRBD2. The CDR3 spans 14 residues. V trimming: 5 bases; J trimming: 3 bases; junction bases outside the gene matches: 1. Germline assignment: CDR1 SGHNT and CDR2 YENEEA. CDR3 amino acids: CASSGLAGDYEQYF. CDR3 in DNA: TGTGCCAGCAGCGGACTAGCGGGGGACTACGAGCAGTACTTC.

CDR3 in DNA: TGTGCCAGCAGCCAAGGACTAGCGGGGATTCAGTACAATGAGCAGTTCTTC. It is translated as CASSQGLAGIQYNEQFF. The chain employs TRBV12-1 and TRBJ2-1; the listed D gene, TRBD2, was not tested against the DNA. TRBV12-1 is a documented pseudogene. The CDR3 extends over 17 amino acids.

In DNA, the CDR3 is TGCGCCAGCAGCTTAGGTGCCGGAGATCATGGCTACACCTTC. Translation: CASSLGAGDHGYTF. The chain uses TRBV5-1 and TRBJ1-2, with unresolved D. Trimming took off 2 bases at V and 6 bases at J, with 14 bases between the two ends. Per the germline V gene, CDR1 is SGHRS and CDR2 is YFSETQ. There are 14 residues in the CDR3.

This chain uses TRBV7-2 with TRBJ2-7; 11 nucleotides align to TRBD2. Trimming cost V 6 bases and J 0 bases; bases outside gene matches: 4. Germline lookup yields CDR1 SGHTA and CDR2 FQGNSA. This CDR3 comprises 15 residues. The CDR3 DNA sequence: TGTGCCAGCAGTCGTAGCGGGAGGGACTCCTACGAGCAGTACTTC. This translates into CASSRSGRDSYEQYF.

The chain uses TRBV11-2 and TRBJ2-7, with TRBD1 identical over 7 bases. Germline CDR1 reads SGHAT; CDR2 reads FQNNGV. The CDR3 spans 19 residues. The V gene end was trimmed by 6 bases and the J gene end by 5 bases; junction bases not matched to a gene: 25. CDR3 loop: CASRLNRDSPRASWDEQYF. CDR3 sequence (DNA): TGTGCCAGCAGACTAAACCGGGACAGCCCGCGAGCTAGCTGGGACGAGCAGTACTTC.

This clone was detected once. This chain uses TRBV10-3 with TRBJ1-5; 11 bases fit TRBD1. The CDR3 length is 14 residues. Germline trimming cut 11 bases from V and 1 base from J; bases unmatched to any gene: 4. Per germline, CDR1 ENHRY and CDR2 SYGVKD. This chain's CDR3 is CASGTGGSNQPQHF. The DNA of the CDR3 is TGTGCCTCCGGGACAGGGGGGAGCAATCAGCCCCAGCATTTT.

The chain combines TRBV5-1 with TRBJ2-1; the match to TRBD1 covers 7 bases. The J segment lost 8 bases and the V segment lost 0 bases, leaving 2 bases of the junction unmatched. The V gene's germline CDR1 is SGHRS and CDR2 YFSETQ. The CDR3 contains 13 residues. The CDR3 coding sequence is TGCGCCAGCAGCTTGGGACAGGGTTATGAGCAGTTCTTC. Translating it yields CASSLGQGYEQFF. Supplemented by reference TRBV5-1 and TRBJ2-1, the full variable domain reads KAGVTQTPRYLIKTRGQQVTLSCSPISGHRSVSWYQQTPGQGLQFLFEYFSETQRNKGNFPGRFSGRQFSNSRSEMNVSTLELGDSALYLCASSLGQGYEQFFGPGTRLTVL.

CDR3 protein: CASSQEQANYGYTF. Written as DNA, the CDR3 is TGTGCCAGCAGCCAAGAACAAGCTAACTATGGCTACACCTTC. V usage is TRBV4-2 and J usage is TRBJ1-2; D not resolved. Trimming left V 0 bases short and J 0 bases short, with 5 bases between. The CDR3 is 14 residues long. From germline, CDR1 is LGHNA and CDR2 YNFKEQ.

The chain employs TRBV7-2 and TRBJ1-5; D may be TRBD1 (6 bases). V lost 7 bases to trimming and J lost 5 bases, with 21 bases between them. This CDR3 region has 16 residues. CDR1 and CDR2 from the germline V gene are SGHTA and FQGNSA. The CDR3 DNA sequence: TGTGCCAGCACCTCGATGGCCAGGGGTATAGATCAGCCCCAGCATTTT. This gives the protein CASTSMARGIDQPQHF.

This chain joins TRBV5-5 and TRBJ2-5; 10 bases line up with TRBD2. The J segment lost 5 bases and the V segment lost 2 bases, leaving 9 bases of the junction unmatched. In germline, CDR1 is SGHKS, CDR2 YYEKEE (reference sequence). This CDR3 comprises 16 residues. The CDR3 is CASSFPAGGPSETQYF. For the CDR3, the DNA is TGTGCCAGCAGCTTCCCAGCGGGAGGGCCGTCCGAGACCCAGTACTTC. Variable domain in full (rest from reference TRBV5-5 and TRBJ2-5): DAGVTQSPTHLIKTRGQQVTLRCSPISGHKSVSWYQQVLGQGPQFIFQYYEKEERGRGNFPDRFSARQFPNYSSELNVNALLLGDSALYLCASSFPAGGPSETQYFGPGTRLLVL.

The chain employs TRBV6-6 and TRBJ1-1; TRBD1 matches 8 bases. The CDR3 totals 16 residues. Germline CDR1 is MNHNY and CDR2 is SVGAGI (reference sequence). V shed 0 bases, J shed 0 bases, and the junction held 3 bases outside the gene matches. The CDR3 spells CASSYSSTGVNTEAFF. DNA for the CDR3: TGTGCCAGCAGTTACTCATCGACAGGGGTGAACACTGAAGCTTTCTTT.

This chain connects TRBV6-5 to TRBJ2-7; possible D gene TRBD2, 6 bases. The CDR3 extends over 15 amino acids. Trimming cost V 3 bases and J 1 base, with 13 bases left between them. The germline V gene has CDR1 MNHEY and CDR2 SVGAGI. The CDR3 spells CASSYAGRVSYEQYF. The CDR3 region has the DNA TGTGCCAGCAGTTATGCGGGACGGGTGTCCTACGAGCAGTACTTC.

This chain uses TRBV4-1 with TRBJ2-1, with 11 nucleotides matching TRBD1. This CDR3 contains 16 residues. Germline V gene lookup returns CDR1 MGHRA and CDR2 YSYEKL. Trimming at V came to 3 bases and at J to 0 bases, leaving 1 base not matched to a gene. Here the CDR3 DNA reads TGCGCCAGCAGCCAGGGACAGGGGGACTCCTACAATGAGCAGTTCTTC. Translating gives CASSQGQGDSYNEQFF.

CDR3 bases: TGTGCCAGCAGCTTAGCTGGGACAGGGGAGGCAGCTTTCTTT. Its protein product is CASSLAGTGEAAFF. This sequence joins TRBV7-9 and TRBJ1-1; 10 bases are shared with TRBD1. From germline, CDR1 is SEHNR and CDR2 FQNEAQ (reference sequence). CDR3 length: 14 amino acids. Trimming cost V 0 bases and J 10 bases; bases outside gene matches: 5.

V usage is TRBV2 and J usage is TRBJ1-4; 7 nucleotides agree with TRBD1. This CDR3 region has 15 residues. Trimming at V came to 6 bases and at J to 7 bases, leaving 11 bases not matched to a gene. Germline V gene data show CDR1 as SNHLY and CDR2 as FYNNEI. CDR3 protein: CASRPRDSFSEKLFF. The CDR3 nucleotides are TGTGCCAGCAGGCCCAGGGACAGTTTTTCTGAAAAACTGTTTTTT.